The 16 T cell receptor beta chains reported below all come from one sample, sequenced in a study of blood T cell repertoires in COVID-19. This table comes from immunoSEQ multiplex PCR, and its TCRdb copy is limited to in-frame clones, with some not included. There are some 96,000 clones in the sample; more than 75% occur only once, and 13% lies in the top ten. The specimen sequenced was peripheral blood. The receptors were gathered from a human donor in a cohort sampled during active COVID-19.

The V gene is TRBV10-3, the J gene TRBJ2-7; 8 bases match TRBD1. Trimming cost V 4 bases and J 5 bases; bases outside gene matches: 10. This CDR3 contains 15 residues. CDR1 and CDR2 from the germline V gene are ENHRY and SYGVKD. CDR3 protein: CAISGGIAGGNEQYF. The CDR3 DNA reads as TGTGCCATCAGTGGCGGGATCGCAGGGGGCAACGAGCAGTACTTC.

The chain couples TRBV6-6 to TRBJ1-5; D not resolved. The germline V gene encodes CDR1 MNHNY and CDR2 SVGAGI (reference sequence). The CDR3 covers 13 residues. Between the trimmed V and J ends, which lost 8 bases and 3 bases, there was a span of 11 bases. CDR3 region: CASLRRPNQPQHF. CDR3 nucleotides: TGTGCCAGCCTTCGGCGGCCCAATCAGCCCCAGCATTTT.

The V gene is TRBV9, the J gene TRBJ2-3; 7 bases are shared with TRBD1. The germline V gene encodes CDR1 SGDLS and CDR2 YYNGEE. The length of the CDR3 is 14 residues. V shed 4 bases and J 3 bases; nucleotides not matched to a gene: 5. The CDR3 spells CASSPGQDTDTQYF. CDR3 nucleotide sequence: TGTGCCAGCAGCCCCGGACAGGATACAGATACGCAGTATTTT.

This rearrangement joins TRBV12-5 to TRBJ1-1; the D is unclear. The V end lost 2 bases, the J end lost 2 bases, and 6 bases lay between the germline ends. CDR3 length: 13 amino acids. Germline V CDR1 and CDR2: LGHNT, FRNRAP. This CDR3 is CASGLLGNTEAFF. The CDR3 nucleotides read TGTGCTAGTGGTTTGCTAGGTAACACTGAAGCTTTCTTT.

The rearrangement uses TRBV7-2 and TRBJ2-3; D gene unclear. The CDR3 runs 13 residues. The ends were cut back, 6 bases at V and 1 base at J, with 8 bases in the middle. From germline, CDR1 is SGHTA and CDR2 FQGNSA. As DNA, the CDR3 is TGTGCCAGCAGATCGGCGGGCACAGATACGCAGTATTTT. This gives the protein CASRSAGTDTQYF.

The rearrangement links TRBV18 to TRBJ1-1; the D is unclear. CDR1 is KGHSH and CDR2 is LQKENI in the germline V gene. The V and J ends lost 4 bases and 6 bases respectively, with 12 bases between them. This CDR3 has 13 amino acids. This chain's CDR3 is CASSRAGDSEAFF. CDR3 DNA: TGTGCCAGCTCACGGGCGGGAGATTCTGAAGCTTTCTTT.

The chain uses TRBV15 and TRBJ1-5; 8 nucleotides match TRBD1. Germline CDR1 LNHNV, CDR2 YYDKDF (reference sequence). V lost 1 base and J lost 3; bases outside the gene matches: 5. The CDR3 covers 16 residues. CDR3 bases: TGTGCCACCAGCAGAGCCGGGACAGGCTCCAATCAGCCCCAGCATTTT. This codes for CATSRAGTGSNQPQHF.

In its sample, this clone was seen once. The DNA of the CDR3 is TGTGCCAGCAGCTTGGACAGGAGCTACGAGCAGTACTTC. Protein product: CASSLDRSYEQYF. The gene calls are TRBV5-4 and TRBJ2-7, with a possible D match to TRBD1 (5 bases). The length of the CDR3 is 13 residues. V lost 0 bases to trimming and J lost 3 bases, with 7 bases between them. The V gene's germline CDR1 is SGHNT and CDR2 YYREEE (reference sequence).

The chain uses TRBV3-1 (or the pseudogene TRBV3-2) and TRBJ2-1, with 14 bases identical to TRBD2. CDR1 and CDR2 (germline): LGHDT, YNNKEL (reference sequence). CDR3 length: 15 residues. V gave up 6 bases and J gave up 9 bases; unmatched junction bases: 7. The CDR3 sequence: CASSVTSGGASEQFF. In DNA form, the CDR3 reads TGTGCCAGCAGTGTGACTAGCGGGGGGGCCAGTGAGCAGTTCTTC.

The chain couples TRBV19 to TRBJ1-1; D remains unclear. This CDR3 has 14 residues. The germline V gene has CDR1 LNHDA and CDR2 SQIVND (reference sequence). Trimming removed 7 bases from V and 2 bases from J, with 14 bases in between. CDR3 sequence: CASTRREGNTEAFF. The CDR3 DNA sequence: TGTGCCAGTACCCGGCGGGAAGGAAACACTGAAGCTTTCTTT.

The V and J genes are TRBV10-3 and TRBJ1-6; perhaps TRBD1 as D (6 bases). Deletions cut 4 bases from V and 7 bases from J, with 11 bases between. This CDR3 region has 14 residues. The V gene's germline CDR1 is ENHRY and CDR2 SYGVKD. As DNA, the CDR3 is TGTGCCATCAGTGCGATTGGACAGAATTCACCCCTCCACTTT. It translates to CAISAIGQNSPLHF.

This clone has a single count. V gene TRBV5-4 combines with J gene TRBJ2-3; 12 bases agree with TRBD2. Germline V gives CDR1 SGHNT, CDR2 YYREEE (reference sequence). This CDR3 is built from 17 residues. V trimming: 4 bases; J trimming: 6 bases; junction bases outside the gene matches: 12. DNA of the CDR3: TGTGCCAGCAGCACAAGACTAGCGGGGGCCTCATTGGATACGCAGTATTTT. Translation gives CASSTRLAGASLDTQYF. Combining the CDR3 with reference TRBV5-4 and TRBJ2-3 gives the whole variable domain ETGVTQSPTHLIKTRGQQVTLRCSSQSGHNTVSWYQQALGQGPQFIFQYYREEENGRGNFPPRFSGLQFPNYSSELNVNALELDDSALYLCASSTRLAGASLDTQYFGPGTRLTVL.

The genes are TRBV6-5 and TRBJ1-3, with D possibly matching TRBD1 (5 bases). V was clipped by 7 bases and J by 2 bases, with 15 bases between them. This CDR3 is 15 amino acids long. Germline lookup yields CDR1 MNHEY and CDR2 SVGAGI. The CDR3 DNA follows: TGTGCCAGCACCCGAGGCGGGGACCCTGGAAACACCATATATTTT. Amino acid sequence: CASTRGGDPGNTIYF.

The V call is TRBV7-2, the J call TRBJ1-4, with D possibly matching TRBD1 (5 bases). Trimming stripped 1 base from V and 8 bases from J, with 8 bases between. There are 13 residues in the CDR3. The germline V gene has CDR1 SGHTA and CDR2 FQGNSA. The CDR3 here is CASSLGGGEKLFF. The CDR3 nucleotides are TGTGCCAGCAGCTTAGGGGGGGGAGAAAAACTGTTTTTT.

V gene TRBV19 combines with J gene TRBJ1-6, with 10 nucleotides matching TRBD1. Germline CDR1 LNHDA, CDR2 SQIVND (reference sequence). The junction had 10 bases not matched to a gene; V was cut back by 10 bases and J by 7 bases. CDR3 length: 15 amino acids. CDR3 bases: TGTGCCACACTCCCCGGGACAGGGGTGAATTCACCCCTCCACTTT. Protein sequence: CATLPGTGVNSPLHF. The full variable domain, in which reference TRBV19 and TRBJ1-6 provide the parts outside the CDR3, is DGGITQSPKYLFRKEGQNVTLSCEQNLNHDAMYWYRQDPGQGLRLIYYSQIVNDFQKGDIAEGYSVSREKKESFPLTVTSAQKNPTAFYLCATLPGTGVNSPLHFGNGTRLTVT.

The chain uses TRBV9 and TRBJ1-4, with TRBD1 identical over 8 bases. CDR1 SGDLS and CDR2 YYNGEE come from the germline V gene. CDR3 length: 19 amino acids. V shed 1 base and J 1 base; nucleotides not matched to a gene: 12. CDR3 loop: CASSVSVRGQGGTNEKLFF. The CDR3 DNA is TGTGCCAGCAGCGTATCTGTCAGGGGGCAGGGAGGAACTAATGAAAAACTGTTTTTT. Combining the CDR3 with reference TRBV9 and TRBJ1-4 gives the whole variable domain DSGVTQTPKHLITATGQRVTLRCSPRSGDLSVYWYQQSLDQGLQFLIQYYNGEERAKGNILERFSAQQFPDLHSELNLSSLELGDSALYFCASSVSVRGQGGTNEKLFFGSGTQLSVL.